The 29 T cell receptor beta chains below all came from one sample that was sequenced in a study of blood T cell repertoires in COVID-19. Generated by immunoSEQ multiplex PCR, the TCRdb table keeps only in-frame clones and is missing some. The sample has 80,000 or so clones; roughly four fifths are singletons. Sequencing input: peripheral blood. The receptors here all came from a man in his 60s with acute or convalescent COVID-19.

The chain combines TRBV28 with TRBJ2-4; D may be TRBD2 (5 bases). CDR3 length: 14 amino acids. Per the germline V gene, CDR1 is MDHEN and CDR2 is SYDVKM. The V end lost 3 bases, the J end lost 6 bases, and 12 bases lay between the germline ends. In DNA, the CDR3 is TGTGCCAGCAGTTTTCTAGCCGGGCCAAACATTCAGTACTTC. It codes for CASSFLAGPNIQYF.

The chain has TRBV28 and TRBJ2-7; TRBD2 agrees at 10 bases. V trimming: 10 bases; J trimming: 5 bases; junction bases outside the gene matches: 8. In germline, CDR1 is MDHEN, CDR2 SYDVKM. The CDR3 totals 13 residues. CDR3 DNA: TGTGCCACCGAACTAGCGGGAAGCAACGAGCAGTACTTC. This sequence encodes CATELAGSNEQYF.

This chain joins TRBV30 and TRBJ2-1; possible D gene TRBD1, 6 bases. The V gene's germline CDR1 is GTSNPN and CDR2 SVGIG (reference sequence). Trimming stripped 7 bases from V and 12 bases from J, with 16 bases between. The CDR3 spans 11 residues. The CDR3 sequence: CAFSPQGRQFF. In nucleotides, the CDR3 is TGTGCCTTCAGCCCACAGGGTCGGCAGTTCTTC.

The rearrangement joins TRBV6-1 to TRBJ2-1; 13 nucleotides align to TRBD2. Germline CDR1 reads MNHNS; CDR2 reads SASEGT. This CDR3 is 18 amino acids long. The junction had 9 bases not matched to a gene; V was cut back by 0 bases and J by 7 bases. CDR3 bases: TGTGCCAGCAGTGAAGCGCTTACTAGCGGGAGGGCCCGAAATGAGCAGTTCTTC. Residues: CASSEALTSGRARNEQFF.

The chain joins TRBV10-3 to TRBJ1-1; 8 bases map to TRBD1. CDR3 size: 17 residues. After removal of 3 bases from V and 5 bases from J, the junction contained 14 bases not matched to a gene. CDR1 ENHRY and CDR2 SYGVKD come from the germline V gene. The CDR3: CAISDRGGTGKSTEAFF. The CDR3 DNA is TGTGCCATCAGTGATCGTGGAGGGACAGGAAAAAGTACTGAAGCTTTCTTT.

V is TRBV7-8 and J is TRBJ1-6; D is uncertain. Germline CDR1 is SGHVS and CDR2 is FQNEAQ. CDR3 length: 12 residues. Trimming left V 2 bases short and J 9 bases short, with 5 bases between. The CDR3 DNA reads TGTGCCAGCAGCTTAAGAGGTTCACCCCTCCACTTT. This translates into CASSLRGSPLHF.

The V call is TRBV20-1, the J call TRBJ1-2, with D maybe TRBD1 (6 bases). Germline V gene data show CDR1 as DFQATT and CDR2 as SNEGSKA (reference sequence). The CDR3 runs to 12 residues. Trimming took 3 bases from V and 7 from J, leaving 12 bases between them. The CDR3 DNA sequence: TGCAGTGCTAGTGTAGGGGACACTGGCTACACCTTC. Protein sequence: CSASVGDTGYTF.

The table lists this clone with a few counts. The V call is TRBV3-1 (or the pseudogene TRBV3-2), the J call TRBJ2-2; TRBD2 agrees at 15 bases. The CDR3 consists of 17 residues. Germline-derived CDR1 and CDR2 are LGHDT and YNNKEL (reference sequence). The V gene end was trimmed by 6 bases and the J gene end by 2 bases; junction bases not matched to a gene: 4. CDR3 sequence: CASRRTSGGVNTGELFF. As DNA, the CDR3 is TGTGCCAGCAGAAGGACTAGCGGGGGGGTTAACACCGGGGAGCTGTTTTTT.

The J gene is TRBJ2-3, the V gene TRBV6-5; 7 nucleotides agree with TRBD2. Germline V gives CDR1 MNHEY, CDR2 SVGAGI. V was pared by 4 bases and J by 2 bases, with 6 bases of the junction left unmatched. This CDR3 contains 15 residues. CDR3 sequence reads: CASSWVAGATDTQYF. The CDR3 DNA is TGTGCCAGCAGTTGGGTGGCGGGAGCCACAGATACGCAGTATTTT.

This clone was picked up one time. This chain connects TRBV7-2 to TRBJ1-1; possible D gene TRBD1, 6 bases. The V gene's germline CDR1 is SGHTA and CDR2 FQGNSA. The CDR3 length is 14 residues. Trimming removed 5 bases at V and 1 base at J, with 11 bases between. The DNA of the CDR3 is TGTGCCAGCAGCCTCAGGGGCCAGAACACTGAAGCTTTCTTT. Its translation is CASSLRGQNTEAFF.

The chain uses TRBV24-1 and TRBJ2-3, with D possibly matching TRBD2 (7 bases). The V gene's germline CDR1 is KGHDR and CDR2 SFDVKD. With 5 bases removed from V and 5 bases from J, the gap between germline ends came to 10 bases. This CDR3 has 13 amino acids. The CDR3 loop reads CATSGGGRDTQYF. The CDR3 nucleotides are TGTGCCACCAGTGGGGGGGGCAGAGATACGCAGTATTTT.

The chain couples TRBV4-2 to TRBJ2-2, with D tentatively TRBD2 (6 bases). The V end was cut by 5 bases, the J end by 4 bases, with 14 bases between. In germline, CDR1 is LGHNA, CDR2 YNFKEQ. This CDR3 is 15 amino acids long. For the CDR3, the DNA is TGTGCCAGCAGCACCGGTGGAGGGCGCACCGGGGAGCTGTTTTTT. This gives the protein CASSTGGGRTGELFF.

The CDR3 sequence is CASSQAQAGVADTQYF. DNA of the CDR3: TGTGCCAGCAGCCAAGCCCAAGCGGGAGTAGCGGATACGCAGTATTTT. V is TRBV3-1 (or the pseudogene TRBV3-2) and J is TRBJ2-3; 8 bases are shared with TRBD2. CDR3 length: 16 amino acids. The V segment lost 1 base and the J segment 6 bases; nucleotides outside the gene matches: 9. CDR1 is LGHDT and CDR2 is YNNKEL in the germline V gene (reference sequence).

J is TRBJ2-3 and V is TRBV7-2; no clear D. Germline V gene lookup returns CDR1 SGHTA and CDR2 FQGNSA. This CDR3 spans 14 amino acids. V lost 4 bases and J lost 3, with 11 bases in between. The CDR3 protein is CASSSVLLTDTQYF. CDR3 coding DNA: TGTGCCAGCAGCTCGGTTTTGCTGACAGATACGCAGTATTTT.

In nucleotides, the CDR3 is TGTGCCAGCAGACCTCTAGCGGGAGAAAGCCACGAGCAGTACTTC. Translating it yields CASRPLAGESHEQYF. The V gene is TRBV11-2, the J gene TRBJ2-7; 10 bases match TRBD2. V was pared by 6 bases and J by 5 bases, with 10 bases of the junction left unmatched. Germline V gene data show CDR1 as SGHAT and CDR2 as FQNNGV. The CDR3 contains 15 residues.

This clone was counted once. CDR3 in DNA: TGTGCCAGCAGCCGGGATCACTATGGCTACACCTTC. Encoded protein: CASSRDHYGYTF. J is TRBJ1-2 and V is TRBV5-4; D remains unclear. Trimming took off 4 bases at V and 3 bases at J, with 7 bases between the two ends. The length of the CDR3 is 12 residues. Per the germline V gene, CDR1 is SGHNT and CDR2 is YYREEE (reference sequence).

This clone appeared a single time. V is TRBV15 and J is TRBJ2-1; 7 bases line up with TRBD2. After removal of 0 bases from V and 2 bases from J, the junction contained 1 base not matched to a gene. The CDR3 extends over 15 amino acids. The germline V gene has CDR1 LNHNV and CDR2 YYDKDF (reference sequence). The CDR3, as DNA: TGTGCCACCAGCAGAGAGGCGGGGGCCTACAATGAGCAGTTCTTC. Protein product: CATSREAGAYNEQFF.

V usage is TRBV11-2 and J usage is TRBJ1-3; tentative D call: TRBD1 (6 bases). Trimming pared 5 bases from V and 2 bases from J, leaving 13 bases between. The CDR3 loop spans 15 amino acids. The germline V gene encodes CDR1 SGHAT and CDR2 FQNNGV. The CDR3 is CASSVTQGTGNTIYF. The DNA for the CDR3 is TGTGCCAGCAGCGTAACACAGGGTACTGGAAACACCATATATTTT.

V and J are TRBV3-1 (or the pseudogene TRBV3-2) and TRBJ2-7; TRBD2 might be the D (5 bases). Germline assignment: CDR1 LGHDT and CDR2 YNNKEL (reference sequence). Trimming shortened V by 1 base and J by 11 bases, and 12 bases separated the two germline ends. The CDR3 length is 12 residues. The CDR3 nucleotides are TGTGCCAGCAGCCAAGCGGGGTACTCAGAGTACTTC. Its translation is CASSQAGYSEYF.

The genes are TRBV3-1 (or the pseudogene TRBV3-2) and TRBJ1-3; no firm D call. V gave up 1 base and J gave up 5 bases, with 6 bases separating them. The germline V gene encodes CDR1 LGHDT and CDR2 YNNKEL (reference sequence). CDR3 length: 13 residues. Here the CDR3 reads CASSQGHRNTIYF. The CDR3 nucleotides read TGTGCCAGCAGCCAAGGACACAGAAACACCATATATTTT.

The V and J genes are TRBV5-1 and TRBJ2-7, with D possibly matching TRBD1 (7 bases). Germline V gene lookup returns CDR1 SGHRS and CDR2 YFSETQ. The CDR3 extends over 13 amino acids. V lost 0 bases to trimming and J lost 6 bases, with 10 bases between them. The CDR3 is CASSLAEGAEQYF. CDR3 nucleotide sequence: TGCGCCAGCAGCTTGGCGGAGGGGGCCGAGCAGTACTTC.

The chain recombines TRBV14 with TRBJ1-1; possibly TRBD1 for D (5 bases). Germline V gives CDR1 SGHDN, CDR2 FVKESK. Trimming stripped 4 bases from V and 5 bases from J, with 11 bases between. This CDR3 comprises 13 residues. The CDR3 is CASSRMGGTEAFF. CDR3 nucleotide sequence: TGTGCCAGCAGCCGAATGGGGGGAACTGAAGCTTTCTTT.

This clone was observed a few times. Different DNA sequences within this sample yield the same CDR3. This sequence joins TRBV10-3 and TRBJ1-1, with D possibly matching TRBD1 (6 bases). The CDR3 is made up of 16 amino acids. Germline assignment: CDR1 ENHRY and CDR2 SYGVKD. Trimming took 0 bases from V and 0 from J, leaving 11 bases between them. The CDR3 loop reads CAISESRTAMNTEAFF. CDR3 DNA: TGTGCCATCAGTGAGTCGCGGACAGCTATGAACACTGAAGCTTTCTTT.

The rearrangement joins TRBV7-6 to TRBJ2-7; 7 bases line up with TRBD2. J was trimmed by 2 bases and V by 5 bases; bases with no gene match: 9. The CDR3 covers 15 residues. The V gene's germline CDR1 is SGHVS and CDR2 FNYEAQ. This CDR3 is CASSPSQGTTYEQYF. CDR3 nucleotide sequence: TGTGCCAGCAGCCCTAGCCAAGGGACTACCTACGAGCAGTACTTC. Full variable domain (remainder filled in from reference TRBV7-6 and TRBJ2-7): GAGVSQSPRYKVTKRGQDVALRCDPISGHVSLYWYRQALGQGPEFLTYFNYEAQQDKSGLPNDRFSAERPEGSISTLTIQRTEQRDSAMYRCASSPSQGTTYEQYFGPGTRLTVT.

This clone was observed once. The CDR3 here is CASSPQTGAGVTEAFF. The CDR3 DNA reads as TGTGCCAGCTCACCACAGACAGGTGCGGGAGTCACTGAAGCTTTCTTT. The chain combines TRBV18 with TRBJ1-1, with D possibly being TRBD1 (6 bases). The CDR3 is 16 residues long. The germline CDR1 and CDR2 sequences are KGHSH and LQKENI. The ends were cut back, 1 base at V and 4 bases at J, with 16 bases in the middle.

Only a few counts were recorded for this clone. The rearrangement joins TRBV5-1 to TRBJ2-1; tentative D call: TRBD2 (6 bases). Trimming took off 7 bases at V and 4 bases at J, with 21 bases between the two ends. Germline lookup yields CDR1 SGHRS and CDR2 YFSETQ. The CDR3 is 16 residues long. CDR3 in amino acids: CASGRGSGSEYNEQFF. In DNA form, the CDR3 reads TGCGCCAGCGGCCGAGGTAGCGGAAGCGAGTACAATGAGCAGTTCTTC.

The rearrangement joins TRBV28 to TRBJ1-2, with D unresolved. This CDR3 has 12 residues. Germline lookup yields CDR1 MDHEN and CDR2 SYDVKM. V was trimmed by 4 bases and J by 7 bases, leaving 10 bases between them. The CDR3 reads CASSYSSFGYTF. DNA for the CDR3: TGTGCCAGCAGTTATAGTAGTTTTGGCTACACCTTC.

This clone came up a few times. The chain employs TRBV29-1 and TRBJ1-1, with D possibly TRBD1 on 5 matching bases. The V end was cut by 5 bases, the J end by 1 base, with 17 bases between. CDR1 SQVTM and CDR2 ANQGSEA come from the germline V gene. The CDR3 is 15 residues long. CDR3: CSVHGRLGGNTEAFF. Written as DNA, the CDR3 is TGCAGCGTTCACGGACGCCTCGGGGGGAACACTGAAGCTTTCTTT.

The chain has TRBV5-5 and TRBJ1-2; D is perhaps TRBD1 (5 bases). The CDR3 contains 15 residues. Germline V gives CDR1 SGHKS, CDR2 YYEKEE (reference sequence). Trimming cost V 2 bases and J 4 bases, with 15 bases left between them. In DNA form, the CDR3 reads TGTGCCAGCAGCTTTGGCTCCGGGGGAAGCTATGGCTACACCTTC. Protein: CASSFGSGGSYGYTF.